The present entry profiles one T cell receptor beta chain with its context. The antigen it recognizes is unknown. There are no base qualities to consult, and no much larger clone falls within one base. Clipping removes 5 bases from V and 6 bases from J, with 9 as the unmatched junction base count. Including the terminal cysteine and phenylalanine, the CDR3 comprises 15 residues. Kept here is only the CDR3 DNA, which spans 45 bases and is read in frame from base 1. This record comes from a study of T-cell memory formation after mild COVID-19 (TCRdb year 2021). Turning to the overall study: TCR sequence clusters from the two donors were largely donor specific. In a couple of donors, T-cell clones that expanded and contracted after mild COVID-19 were tracked by sequencing TCRalpha and TCRbeta repertoires over time. The cohort was made up of two young adult volunteers, one female and one male, who were previously healthy.

Summary of the overall study and its limitations: The second-wave clones that peaked on day 37 were not confirmed to be SARS-CoV-2 specific. Only two mild cases were covered in the study, and larger cohorts including severe cases with pre-infection samples were considered necessary. Balanced CD4/CD8 phenotypes were observed for clones contracting from day 15 to 85, whereas a bias towards CD4+ was observed for a second wave of clones expanding from day 15 to 37. Some responding clones were found in pre-infection memory, which suggests that pre-existing cross-reactive memory T cells took part in the SARS-CoV-2 response. Contracting CD4+ clones appeared mostly in the CM and EM memory subsets, whereas CD8+ clones were enriched in EMRA.

Sequenced using an Illumina NovaSeq 6000. TCRalpha and TCRbeta cDNA libraries were constructed by 5'RACE with constant-segment primers, with sample barcodes and unique molecular identifiers being introduced. RNA was extracted from every sample with Trizol reagent. Libraries were amplified in two PCR steps, with a second sample barcode and Illumina TruSeq adapters added in the second step. Sequencing of the libraries was done on an Illumina NovaSeq, producing 2 x 150 bp paired-end reads. In the source study's methods: The reads were demultiplexed and collapsed into UMI-guided consensus sequences using migec v1.2.7. With mixcr v2.1.11, UMI consensuses were aligned to TRA and TRB V and J templates and assembled into clonotypes. Clonotypes were classified as expanded or contracted when called significant by both edgeR and NoisET, with noise models trained on biological replicates. For edgeR calls, the cutoffs were a false discovery rate-adjusted p below 0.01 and a log2 fold-change threshold of 1. As an exploratory analysis of dynamics, max-normalized trajectories of the 1000 most abundant clonotypes were examined with PCA combined with hierarchical clustering. Separately sequenced CD4+ and CD8+ repertoires were used to assign a CD4 or CD8 phenotype to each responding clone. TCRdb reran the public reads through fastp at Q25 and MiXCR, keeping productive beta chains. Rows merge per CDR3 protein into single entries with the most common DNA and genes. The V and J calls and clone size are TCRdb's, not the authors'. The sample data list 200,000 to 250,000 distinct CDR3 sequences, and approximately 10% of these were observed just once. The top ten clonotypes cover 3% to 3.5% of the sample.

Ficoll-Paque density gradient centrifugation was the method used to isolate PBMCs. This receptor was obtained from a man between 18 and 35 years old who had mild COVID-19 (a few samples of this study predate the infection). The sample titles of this study are shuffled in the database, so cell type and time point are left out; the donor was told from shared clones. Sequences were obtained from PBMCs or a T cell subset sorted from them (not recorded which). The V and J genes are TRBV12-3 or TRBV12-4 and TRBJ2-1; 8 central nucleotides agree with TRBD2. For the CDR3, the sequence is CASSLRGAGANEQFF. In nucleotides, the sequence is TGTGCCAGCAGTCTCCGCGGAGCGGGGGCCAATGAGCAGTTCTTC.